This is a list of T cell receptor beta chains from one sample in a study of identical twins. In TCRdb, the 5' RACE reads were re-called with MiXCR into one record per CDR3 protein. The sample carries a few hundred thousand distinct CDR3 sequences, roughly 20% recorded once. Sequencing was performed on naive T cells sorted from blood. These receptors all stem from a man aged 45-65 years in good health. CDR3s include the opening cysteine and the closing phenylalanine or tryptophan. D genes are given only for firm matches. Clone size is given for some rows only: seen once, a few or many times, or a class if the clone is expanded.

>many|TRBD2|TRBJ2-1|TRBV11-1
TGTGCCAGCAGCCAGCCCGGGACTAGAAGGTTAAGGTCCTACAATGAGCAGTTCTTC
CASSQPGTRRLRSYNEQFF
>few|NA|TRBJ1-5|TRBV6-2/TRBV6-3
TGTGCCAGCAGCCTCCCAGTGAATCAGCCCCAGCATTTT
CASSLPVNQPQHF
>NA|TRBD1|TRBJ2-1|TRBV19
TGTGCCAGTAGTATCGGGTCAGGGGGCTTGGAAAATGAGCAGTTCTTC
CASSIGSGGLENEQFF
>few|NA|TRBJ2-5|TRBV9
TGTGCCAGCAGCGTAGGGGTAGGGGGAGAGACCCAGTACTTC
CASSVGVGGETQYF
>few|TRBD1|TRBJ1-4|TRBV5-5
TGTGCCAGCAGCTCCGGGACAGTGGATGAAAAACTGTTTTTT
CASSSGTVDEKLFF
>NA|NA|TRBJ2-5|TRBV7-2
TGTGCCAGCAGCTTAGCCGTGATCCCCCTGGGGGAGACCCAGTACTTC
CASSLAVIPLGETQYF
>NA|TRBD2|TRBJ2-3|TRBV27
TGTGCCAGCAGTTTAGTAGGCGGGGGGGCCGAAGATACGCAGTATTTT
CASSLVGGGAEDTQYF
>few|TRBD2|TRBJ2-7|TRBV20-1
TGCAGTGCAAGACTAGCGGGCTCCTACGAGCAGTACTTC
CSARLAGSYEQYF
>many|NA|TRBJ1-6|TRBV6-1
TGTGCCAGCAGTATAGGGGTGTTCTTGGGACAAGGGTTTTCACCCCTCCACTTT
CASSIGVFLGQGFSPLHF
>NA|NA|TRBJ2-7|TRBV7-2
TGTGCCAGCAGCCCCCAGCTCTTACCCTACGAGCAGTACTTC
CASSPQLLPYEQYF
>many|NA|TRBJ2-7|TRBV29-1
TGCAGCGTTGAAGATGGCGAGACTAGCTCCTACGAGCAGTACTTC
CSVEDGETSSYEQYF
>few|TRBD1|TRBJ2-3|TRBV20-1
TGCAGTGCTATTCGACAGGGGGCCGCAGATACGCAGTATTTT
CSAIRQGAADTQYF
>few|TRBD2|TRBJ2-7|TRBV2
TGTGCCAGCAGACCCCTTCGAGCGGGAACCGACGAGCAGTACTTC
CASRPLRAGTDEQYF
>many|NA|TRBJ2-1|TRBV12-3/TRBV12-4
TGTGCCAGCAGTTTGGACGCAATACAGGGACTGAAGCAGTTCTTC
CASSLDAIQGLKQFF
>many|TRBD1|TRBJ2-1|TRBV29-1
TGCAGCGTTGAGTATCGGGACAGGGATGGTGAGCAGTTCTTC
CSVEYRDRDGEQFF
>few|NA|TRBJ1-2|TRBV20-1
TGCAGTGCCACTGGGCGGCCTAACTATGGCTACACCTTC
CSATGRPNYGYTF